This is a list of T cell receptor beta chains from one sample in a study of cytomegalovirus exposure and HLA in healthy donors. Data came from immunoSEQ multiplex PCR; TCRdb stores just in-frame clones and leaves some out. Among around 210,000 clones listed, 65% to 80% were seen once. Sequenced material: PBMCs. All receptors derive from a man between 45 and 60 years old in good health and CMV-seronegative. Both conserved end residues are trimmed from each CDR3. Some rows have no size entry. The others give once, few or many, or a class for an expanded clone.

v_call clone_size cdr3_aa
TRBV7-3 - ASSLLPGTSGFKEQF
TRBV15 - ATSQDRDFYNEQF
TRBV15 - ATSPSNVRASEQY
TRBV7-6 - ASSLTGGGGNEQF
TRBV30 - AWSGDRIGGEQY
TRBV6-5 - ASSSYGTGAYGYT
TRBV18 - ASSPTKTGQPQH
TRBV19 - ASTTAKTGINTDTQY
TRBV6-5 - ASTKTPTGEQY
TRBV27 once ASLAGETDTQY
TRBV7-9 - ASSFGTGRANEQY
TRBV12-5 - ASGWDRRTYEQY
TRBV30 - AWSVSLAGDTQY
TRBV28 few ASSIGREAF
TRBV28 - ASSNRDTTFEQY
TRBV18 - ASSILATDTQY
TRBV5-6 - ASSLWGTSPDTQY
TRBV10-3 once AISGEDSGYGYT
TRBV7-6 - ASSIKTSWSSYNEQF
TRBV5-6 - ASSLISSGSGNTIY
TRBV5-4 - ASSLERQGGNEQF
TRBV7-8 few ASSRPDRGGERIETQY